This passage covers 23 T cell receptor beta chains from one sample sequenced in a study of cytomegalovirus exposure and HLA in healthy donors. The PCR employed 60 Vbeta primers together with 13 Jbeta primers. Assay used: immunoSEQ multiplex PCR; TCRdb lists only in-frame clones, some missing. The sample includes roughly 100,000 clones, around 57% of them seen just once. The sequenced sample was PBMCs. The receptor source for this set is a human donor in good health.

This clone appeared a few times. This chain joins TRBV6-5 and TRBJ2-7; 10 nucleotides line up with TRBD2. V lost 0 bases to trimming and J lost 2 bases; unmatched junction nucleotides: 4. The germline V gene has CDR1 MNHEY and CDR2 SVGAGI. This CDR3 has 16 residues. CDR3 region: CASSYSMLAGAYEQYF. The CDR3, as DNA: TGTGCCAGCAGTTACTCGATGCTAGCGGGAGCCTACGAGCAGTACTTC.

The V gene is TRBV30, the J gene TRBJ1-4, with 9 positions matching TRBD1. V was clipped by 0 bases and J by 7 bases; unmatched bases: 3. The germline V gene encodes CDR1 GTSNPN and CDR2 SVGIG (reference sequence). This CDR3 spans 14 amino acids. The CDR3 region is CAWSVHRGREKLFF. The CDR3 nucleotides read TGTGCCTGGAGTGTACACAGGGGGCGTGAAAAACTGTTTTTT.

The chain has TRBV28 and TRBJ1-5; weak D call: TRBD1 (6 bases). Germline values: CDR1 MDHEN, CDR2 SYDVKM. This CDR3 has 15 amino acids. Trimming left V 3 bases short and J 1 base short, with 10 bases between. CDR3 in DNA: TGTGCCAGCAGTTTTTACAGGGTGAGCAATCAGCCCCAGCATTTT. This gives the protein CASSFYRVSNQPQHF.

The chain employs TRBV29-1 and TRBJ1-1; 7 bases align to TRBD1. The germline V gene has CDR1 SQVTM and CDR2 ANQGSEA. The length of the CDR3 is 17 residues. After removal of 0 bases from V and 0 bases from J, the junction contained 10 bases not matched to a gene. The CDR3 reads CSVEDRGARLVNTEAFF. CDR3 nucleotides: TGCAGCGTTGAAGACAGGGGGGCAAGACTTGTGAACACTGAAGCTTTCTTT.

This clone was seen a few times. The gene calls are TRBV2 and TRBJ2-7; D perhaps matches TRBD2 (6 bases). V dropped 0 bases and J dropped 6 bases, with 15 bases sitting between them. The CDR3 sequence is 15 residues long. CDR1 SNHLY and CDR2 FYNNEI come from the germline V gene. The CDR3 region is CASSEARGEGTEQYF. The CDR3 nucleotides are TGTGCCAGCAGTGAAGCGCGGGGAGAGGGGACCGAGCAGTACTTC.

V usage is TRBV7-9 and J usage is TRBJ2-7, with 8 bases fitting TRBD2. The CDR3 is 15 residues long. Trimming at V came to 5 bases and at J to 0 bases, leaving 6 bases not matched to a gene. Germline-derived CDR1 and CDR2 are SEHNR and FQNEAQ (reference sequence). In DNA, the CDR3 is TGTGCCAGCAGCCCCGGGGGGGGACTCTCCTACGAGCAGTACTTC. It translates to CASSPGGGLSYEQYF.

This chain uses TRBV5-6 with TRBJ1-1; maybe TRBD1 (5 bases). Looked up from germline, CDR1 is SGHDT and CDR2 is YYEEEE. CDR3 length: 13 residues. V was shortened by 5 bases and J by 1 base, with 9 bases between the two germline ends. The CDR3 sequence: CASSQTGNTEAFF. The CDR3 DNA sequence: TGTGCCAGCAGTCAAACAGGGAACACTGAAGCTTTCTTT.

This clone was detected a few times. V usage is TRBV29-1 and J usage is TRBJ2-2; tentatively, D is TRBD1 (6 bases). This CDR3 has 16 amino acids. From germline, CDR1 is SQVTM and CDR2 ANQGSEA. Trimming removed 4 bases at V and 0 bases at J, with 15 bases between. CDR3 loop: CSVVTVEGANTGELFF. For the CDR3, the DNA is TGCAGCGTTGTTACGGTCGAGGGGGCGAACACCGGGGAGCTGTTTTTT.

This sequence joins TRBV7-9 and TRBJ2-1; 10 positions agree with TRBD2. This CDR3 comprises 18 residues. Germline trimming cut 4 bases from V and 8 bases from J; bases unmatched to any gene: 17. CDR1 is SEHNR and CDR2 is FQNEAQ in the germline V gene (reference sequence). CDR3 in DNA: TGTGCCAGCAGCTCCCCAAATTCCCTAGCGGGAGCCGCGGATGAGCAGTTCTTC. This gives the protein CASSSPNSLAGAADEQFF. Full variable domain (outside the CDR3, taken from reference TRBV7-9 and TRBJ2-1): DTGVSQNPRHKITKRGQNVTFRCDPISEHNRLYWYRQTLGQGPEFLTYFQNEAQLEKSRLLSDRFSAERPKGSFSTLEIQRTEQGDSAMYLCASSSPNSLAGAADEQFFGPGTRLTVL.

The chain couples TRBV30 to TRBJ2-1; 7 bases map to TRBD2. J was trimmed by 0 bases and V by 3 bases; bases with no gene match: 11. The CDR3 sequence is 17 residues long. CDR1 is GTSNPN, CDR2 SVGIG, per germline (reference sequence). CDR3 sequence reads: CAWSGPVLASSYNEQFF. Here the CDR3 DNA reads TGTGCCTGGAGCGGACCCGTACTAGCGAGCTCCTACAATGAGCAGTTCTTC.

V gene TRBV7-9 combines with J gene TRBJ1-1, with TRBD1 as a possible D gene (6 bases). Trimming removed 4 bases at V and 3 bases at J, with 12 bases between. This CDR3 is 14 amino acids long. Germline CDR1 and CDR2: SEHNR and FQNEAQ (reference sequence). The CDR3 protein is CASSYLGADTEAFF. The CDR3 DNA is TGTGCCAGCAGCTACCTGGGGGCGGACACTGAAGCTTTCTTT.

V is TRBV5-1 and J is TRBJ2-2; TRBD1 might be the D (6 bases). Germline values: CDR1 SGHRS, CDR2 YFSETQ. V dropped 4 bases and J dropped 4 bases, with 17 bases sitting between them. The CDR3 sequence is 16 residues long. Written as DNA, the CDR3 is TGCGCCAGCAGCAATACTAGGACAGCTGGCACCGGGGAGCTGTTTTTT. Its translation is CASSNTRTAGTGELFF.

This chain links TRBV27 with TRBJ1-5, with TRBD1 matching over 7 bases. CDR1 and CDR2 from the germline V gene are MNHEY and SMNVEV (reference sequence). CDR3 length: 15 residues. The ends lost 5 bases at V and 4 bases at J; junction bases unmatched: 8. The CDR3 sequence is CASSNLYRGNQPQHF. CDR3 bases: TGTGCCAGCAGTAACCTCTACAGGGGAAATCAGCCCCAGCATTTT.

The genes are TRBV29-1 and TRBJ2-5; 8 bases match TRBD1. The germline CDR1 and CDR2 sequences are SQVTM and ANQGSEA. This CDR3 is 12 amino acids long. V lost 5 bases to trimming and J lost 5 bases; unmatched junction nucleotides: 4. Here the CDR3 reads CSVIGQGETQYF. The CDR3 nucleotides are TGCAGCGTTATTGGACAGGGCGAGACCCAGTACTTC.

V gene TRBV7-8 combines with J gene TRBJ2-7; D possibly corresponds to TRBD2 (5 bases). The length of the CDR3 is 14 residues. The ends were cut back, 5 bases at V and 1 base at J, with 12 bases in the middle. Germline CDR1 and CDR2: SGHVS and FQNEAQ. CDR3 in DNA: TGTGCCAGCAGCCGTACGGACTCGTCCTACGAGCAGTACTTC. This gives the protein CASSRTDSSYEQYF.

This clone was counted a few times. J is TRBJ2-5 and V is TRBV7-2; D might be TRBD1 (6 bases). The germline V gene has CDR1 SGHTA and CDR2 FQGNSA. CDR3 length: 16 residues. Trimming left V 1 base short and J 3 bases short, with 15 bases between. This CDR3 is CASSLVQGLIEETQYF. The CDR3, as DNA: TGTGCCAGCAGCTTAGTACAGGGTCTGATCGAAGAGACCCAGTACTTC.

This rearrangement joins TRBV28 to TRBJ2-7; D is perhaps TRBD1 (6 bases). CDR1 MDHEN and CDR2 SYDVKM come from the germline V gene. Trimming left V 2 bases short and J 2 bases short, with 10 bases between. This CDR3 is 14 amino acids long. The CDR3 sequence: CASSLEGVPYEQYF. The CDR3 region has the DNA TGTGCCAGCAGTTTAGAGGGGGTCCCCTACGAGCAGTACTTC.

This clone was counted between two and nine times. The V gene is TRBV7-2, the J gene TRBJ2-3; 9 nucleotides align to TRBD2. Unmatched junction bases numbered 2, after V lost 1 base and J lost 3 bases. The germline CDR1 and CDR2 sequences are SGHTA and FQGNSA. The CDR3 is made up of 15 amino acids. The CDR3: CASSLGAGGTDTQYF. As DNA, the CDR3 is TGTGCCAGCAGCTTAGGGGCGGGAGGGACAGATACGCAGTATTTT.

The chain is built from TRBV27 and TRBJ2-1; 8 nucleotides line up with TRBD2. The CDR3 runs to 17 residues. Germline values: CDR1 MNHEY, CDR2 SMNVEV (reference sequence). The trim removed 5 bases at V and 8 bases at J, leaving 17 bases unmatched. CDR3 sequence (DNA): TGTGCCAGCAGTCCCTACCTCGGGAGGGCCTGGTTTGATGAGCAGTTCTTC. The encoded protein is CASSPYLGRAWFDEQFF.

The chain has TRBV5-1 and TRBJ1-2, with 11 bases lining up with TRBD1. CDR3 length: 14 residues. CDR1 and CDR2 from the germline V gene are SGHRS and YFSETQ. J was trimmed by 6 bases and V by 0 bases; bases with no gene match: 1. DNA of the CDR3: TGCGCCAGCAGCTTGGTGGGACAGGGGGATGGCTACACCTTC. Protein product: CASSLVGQGDGYTF.

The chain has TRBV2 and TRBJ1-1; possible D gene TRBD1, 5 bases. The CDR3 consists of 13 residues. Germline V gene sequence: CDR1 SNHLY, CDR2 FYNNEI. The V and J ends lost 7 bases and 5 bases respectively, with 14 bases between them. The CDR3 nucleotides are TGTGCCAGCATGAAGGGGTTAGGGACTGAAGCTTTCTTT. It codes for CASMKGLGTEAFF.

The chain couples TRBV15 to TRBJ1-2, with D unclear. Trimming stripped 0 bases from V and 6 bases from J, with 11 bases between. Germline loops: CDR1 LNHNV, CDR2 YYDKDF (reference sequence). This CDR3 contains 14 residues. The CDR3 is CATSRDLLPDGYTF. Here the CDR3 DNA reads TGTGCCACCAGCAGAGATTTACTTCCTGATGGCTACACCTTC. The full variable domain, in which reference TRBV15 and TRBJ1-2 provide the parts outside the CDR3, is DAMVIQNPRYQVTQFGKPVTLSCSQTLNHNVMYWYQQKSSQAPKLLFHYYDKDFNNEADTPDNFQSRRPNTSFCFLDIRSPGLGDTAMYLCATSRDLLPDGYTFGSGTRLTVV.

The CDR3 DNA is TGTGCCAGCAGCTTAGGGCTAGCGGGAGGTGCCGGGGAGCTGTTTTTT. Protein sequence: CASSLGLAGGAGELFF. The chain is built from TRBV13 and TRBJ2-2, with 11 bases fitting TRBD2. The V gene's germline CDR1 is PRHDT and CDR2 FYEKMQ (reference sequence). Trimming took 0 bases from V and 6 from J; bases not matched to a gene: 3. The CDR3 totals 16 residues.